A single sample is the source of the 26 T cell receptor beta chains below, sequenced in a study of cytomegalovirus exposure and HLA in healthy donors. This PCR relied on a set of 60 Vbeta primers and 13 Jbeta primers. The table came from immunoSEQ multiplex PCR; TCRdb's copy has only in-frame clones and leaves some out. In the table there are about 68,000 clones, around four fifths of which are singletons. Material: PBMCs. These receptors were obtained from a human donor in good health.

CDR3 bases: TGTGCCAGCTGGGGCTATACTGAAGCTTTCTTT. Its protein is CASWGYTEAFF. The chain is built from TRBV28 and TRBJ1-1; D is perhaps TRBD1 (5 bases). Trimming pared 8 bases from V and 5 bases from J, leaving 9 bases between. This CDR3 has 11 amino acids. CDR1 and CDR2 (germline): MDHEN, SYDVKM.

The rearrangement uses TRBV11-2 and TRBJ2-1; 8 positions agree with TRBD2. With 3 bases clipped from V and 7 bases from J, the junction kept 8 bases outside the gene matches. The germline gives CDR1 SGHAT, CDR2 FQNNGV. The CDR3 loop spans 15 amino acids. This CDR3 is CASSFIPGGPNEQFF. CDR3 sequence (DNA): TGTGCCAGCAGCTTCATCCCGGGGGGGCCTAATGAGCAGTTCTTC.

This clone is deemed medium-sized. V and J are TRBV6-6 and TRBJ2-3; 9 nucleotides line up with TRBD2. The CDR3 length is 14 residues. Per germline, CDR1 MNHNY and CDR2 SVGAGI (reference sequence). Trimming at V came to 6 bases and at J to 4 bases, leaving 5 bases not matched to a gene. CDR3 in amino acids: CASRRTSDSDTQYF. CDR3 nucleotides: TGTGCCAGCAGACGGACTAGCGACTCAGATACGCAGTATTTT.

This sequence joins TRBV27 and TRBJ1-5; D remains unclear. The CDR3 has 15 amino acids. The V end lost 0 bases, the J end lost 6 bases, and 12 bases lay between the germline ends. Per germline, CDR1 MNHEY and CDR2 SMNVEV (reference sequence). For the CDR3, the DNA is TGTGCCAGCAGTTTATCGATCGGAGCACTTCAGCCCCAGCATTTT. It yields the protein CASSLSIGALQPQHF.

V usage is TRBV7-2 and J usage is TRBJ2-7; D gene unclear. CDR1 is SGHTA, CDR2 FQGNSA, per germline. CDR3 size: 14 residues. With 3 bases removed from V and 0 bases from J, the gap between germline ends came to 9 bases. In nucleotides, the CDR3 is TGTGCCAGCAGCTTGACACTGCTCTCCTACGAGCAGTACTTC. It yields the protein CASSLTLLSYEQYF.

This clone was detected a few times. The chain uses TRBV6-5 and TRBJ1-6; D possibly corresponds to TRBD1 (6 bases). Looked up from germline, CDR1 is MNHEY and CDR2 is SVGAGI. The CDR3 contains 12 residues. V shed 9 bases and J shed 7 bases, with 10 bases lying between them. The CDR3 nucleotides are TGTGCCAGTCGGACAGTGAATTCACCCCTCCACTTT. As protein: CASRTVNSPLHF.

The chain's CDR3 is CASSEAGNTDTQYF. CDR3 DNA sequence: TGTGCCAGCAGTGAGGCGGGGAACACAGATACGCAGTATTTT. V usage is TRBV6-4 and J usage is TRBJ2-3; possibly TRBD2 for D (6 bases). From germline, CDR1 is MRHNA and CDR2 SNTAGT. The ends were cut back, 3 bases at V and 2 bases at J, with 9 bases in the middle. CDR3 length: 14 residues.

V and J are TRBV5-1 and TRBJ2-2; possibly TRBD1 for D (5 bases). This CDR3 region has 14 residues. Trimming shortened V by 5 bases and J by 4 bases, and 12 bases separated the two germline ends. Germline lookup yields CDR1 SGHRS and CDR2 YFSETQ. The CDR3 region has the DNA TGCGCCAGCAGATTACAGGAGACCACCGGGGAGCTGTTTTTT. It specifies CASRLQETTGELFF. The variable domain in full, completed from reference TRBV5-1 and TRBJ2-2, reads KAGVTQTPRYLIKTRGQQVTLSCSPISGHRSVSWYQQTPGQGLQFLFEYFSETQRNKGNFPGRFSGRQFSNSRSEMNVSTLELGDSALYLCASRLQETTGELFFGEGSRLTVL.

The V call is TRBV6-4, the J call TRBJ2-3, with 7 bases identical to TRBD1. The CDR3 contains 17 residues. Germline lookup yields CDR1 MRHNA and CDR2 SNTAGT. V gave up 3 bases and J gave up 2 bases; unmatched junction bases: 11. This CDR3 is CASSELGTGDPTDTQYF. In DNA, the CDR3 is TGTGCCAGCAGTGAACTTGGAACAGGGGACCCCACAGATACGCAGTATTTT.

This chain connects TRBV28 to TRBJ2-2; perhaps TRBD2 as D (7 bases). In germline, CDR1 is MDHEN, CDR2 SYDVKM. The CDR3 has 15 amino acids. Deletions cut 7 bases from V and 6 bases from J, with 18 bases between. CDR3 bases: TGTGCCAGCACTCCCCAAACGGGGGGCCCCGGGGAGCTGTTTTTT. This sequence encodes CASTPQTGGPGELFF.

The sample holds a few counts of this clone. The chain uses TRBV19 and TRBJ2-7; D may be TRBD1 (6 bases). The CDR3 covers 13 residues. Trimming stripped 10 bases from V and 2 bases from J, with 15 bases between. CDR1 and CDR2 (germline): LNHDA, SQIVND (reference sequence). The CDR3 sequence: CATKDSSTYEQYF. DNA for the CDR3: TGTGCCACCAAGGACAGCTCTACCTACGAGCAGTACTTC. Full variable domain (rest looked up from reference TRBV19 and TRBJ2-7): DGGITQSPKYLFRKEGQNVTLSCEQNLNHDAMYWYRQDPGQGLRLIYYSQIVNDFQKGDIAEGYSVSREKKESFPLTVTSAQKNPTAFYLCATKDSSTYEQYFGPGTRLTVT.

The V call is TRBV7-2, the J call TRBJ2-3, with 13 bases aligning to TRBD2. Trimming removed 4 bases from V and 2 bases from J; junction bases left unmatched: 6. CDR1 and CDR2 (germline): SGHTA, FQGNSA. The CDR3 has 17 residues. CDR3 bases: TGTGCCAGCAGCTCCCGGACTAGCGGGGGACACACAGATACGCAGTATTTT. Amino acids: CASSSRTSGGHTDTQYF.

V is TRBV7-9 and J is TRBJ2-1; the D gene is possibly TRBD2 (7 bases). Germline CDR1 reads SEHNR; CDR2 reads FQNEAQ (reference sequence). V lost 5 bases and J lost 5, with 19 bases in between. The CDR3 runs 16 residues. DNA for the CDR3: TGTGCCAGCAGCATTATGGGGGGGGCAGTAAACAATGAGCAGTTCTTC. It yields the protein CASSIMGGAVNNEQFF.

The genes are TRBV7-9 and TRBJ1-5; 10 nucleotides agree with TRBD1. The CDR3 contains 16 residues. Germline CDR1 reads SEHNR; CDR2 reads FQNEAQ (reference sequence). Trimming at V came to 5 bases and at J to 2 bases, leaving 6 bases not matched to a gene. CDR3 in DNA: TGTGCCAGCAGCCCACTAGGGACAGGGGGCAATCAGCCCCAGCATTTT. Protein sequence: CASSPLGTGGNQPQHF.

The chain couples TRBV7-3 to TRBJ2-1, with 10 bases identical to TRBD2. The CDR3 consists of 15 residues. Germline V gives CDR1 SGHTA, CDR2 FQGTGA. V trimming: 0 bases; J trimming: 5 bases; junction bases outside the gene matches: 1. The CDR3 DNA is TGTGCCAGCAGCTTAACTAGCGGGGGGAACAATGAGCAGTTCTTC. It specifies CASSLTSGGNNEQFF.

The rearrangement joins TRBV10-1 to TRBJ2-2; the D gene is possibly TRBD1 (6 bases). Germline lookup yields CDR1 WNHNN and CDR2 SYGVQD (reference sequence). Trimming stripped 7 bases from V and 6 bases from J, with 24 bases between. The CDR3 has 17 residues. For the CDR3, the DNA is TGCGCCAGCAAGGGGGACGAAGCGAGGGGTCCCCCCGGGGAGCTGTTTTTT. Translation gives CASKGDEARGPPGELFF.

This rearrangement joins TRBV11-3 to TRBJ2-5, with no clear D. This CDR3 spans 13 amino acids. The V end was cut by 0 bases, the J end by 0 bases, with 2 bases between. Germline-derived CDR1 and CDR2 are SGHNT and YENEEA. CDR3 region: CASSLDNQETQYF. The DNA of the CDR3 is TGTGCCAGCAGCTTAGATAACCAAGAGACCCAGTACTTC.

V gene TRBV7-3 combines with J gene TRBJ2-3; a possible D gene is TRBD2 (7 bases). The germline V and J ends were trimmed by 5 bases and 4 bases, with 16 bases remaining between them. CDR1 is SGHTA, CDR2 FQGTGA, per germline. The CDR3 covers 15 residues. CDR3 nucleotides: TGTGCCAGCAGCCCAGGGGCGGGGGCAGCAGATACGCAGTATTTT. It yields the protein CASSPGAGAADTQYF.

The chain uses TRBV10-3 and TRBJ1-6; perhaps TRBD1 as D (6 bases). Trimming took off 7 bases at V and 7 bases at J, with 11 bases between the two ends. The V gene's germline CDR1 is ENHRY and CDR2 SYGVKD. CDR3 length: 13 residues. CDR3 in DNA: TGTGCCATCAAGGGGACAAGCAATTCACCCCTCCACTTT. This encodes CAIKGTSNSPLHF.

The DNA of the CDR3 is TGTGCCAGCAGCTTCTCGCTAGGGCAGTACTTC. Translation: CASSFSLGQYF. The chain has TRBV7-2 and TRBJ2-7; no reliable D call. The germline V and J ends were trimmed by 3 bases and 9 bases, with 9 bases remaining between them. The CDR3 loop spans 11 amino acids. Germline values: CDR1 SGHTA, CDR2 FQGNSA.

The chain combines TRBV9 with TRBJ2-7; 8 bases line up with TRBD1. V shed 4 bases, J shed 6 bases, and the junction held 9 bases outside the gene matches. Germline-derived CDR1 and CDR2 are SGDLS and YYNGEE. CDR3 length: 14 amino acids. The CDR3 DNA reads TGTGCCAGCAGCCCCCGGGACAGGAGGTCCGAGCAGTACTTC. It translates to CASSPRDRRSEQYF.

The chain couples TRBV6-5 to TRBJ2-5, with a possible D match to TRBD2 (5 bases). The V gene lost 2 bases and the J gene lost 4 bases, with 8 bases spanning the gap. The V gene's germline CDR1 is MNHEY and CDR2 SVGAGI. The CDR3 covers 13 residues. CDR3 loop: CASSYPGIETQYF. The DNA for the CDR3 is TGTGCCAGCAGTTACCCCGGGATAGAGACCCAGTACTTC.

As concerns this clone: The germline gene is not matched at one end of the junction; a read error may be the cause. The genes are TRBV14 and TRBJ2-7, with a tentative D call TRBD2 (7 bases). Germline CDR1 SGHDN, CDR2 FVKESK. The CDR3 sequence is 18 residues long. CDR3 in amino acids: CASSPTPFGGHEAYEQCF. In nucleotides, the CDR3 is TGTGCCAGCAGCCCAACCCCCTTCGGGGGGCATGAAGCCTACGAGCAGTGCTTC.

About this clone itself: One junction end disagrees with the germline gene, perhaps due to a read error. The chain combines TRBV19 with TRBJ1-2; unclear D gene. The CDR3 contains 10 residues. Per germline, CDR1 LNHDA and CDR2 SQIVND (reference sequence). CDR3 sequence (DNA): TGTGCCAGTCGTAACTATGGCTACCCCTTC. The encoded protein is CASRNYGYPF.

The chain has TRBV2 and TRBJ2-5; perhaps TRBD2 as D (5 bases). CDR1 SNHLY and CDR2 FYNNEI come from the germline V gene. V dropped 8 bases and J dropped 7 bases, with 14 bases sitting between them. This CDR3 contains 12 residues. This chain's CDR3 is CASEADGRTQYF. CDR3 DNA: TGTGCCAGCGAAGCGGACGGCCGGACCCAGTACTTC. The whole variable domain, filled in from reference TRBV2 and TRBJ2-5, reads EPEVTQTPSHQVTQMGQEVILRCVPISNHLYFYWYRQILGQKVEFLVSFYNNEISEKSEIFDDQFSVERPDGSNFTLKIRSTKLEDSAMYFCASEADGRTQYFGPGTRLLVL.

The count of this clone is one. This chain connects TRBV19 to TRBJ2-7; 9 positions agree with TRBD1. The CDR3 runs 16 residues. V shed 3 bases, J shed 5 bases, and the junction held 11 bases outside the gene matches. Germline V CDR1 and CDR2: LNHDA, SQIVND (reference sequence). CDR3 amino acids: CASSIGLGTGNHEQYF. In DNA form, the CDR3 reads TGTGCCAGTAGTATCGGGCTCGGGACAGGGAATCACGAGCAGTACTTC.